These 21 T cell receptor beta chains originate from one sample sequenced in a study of cytomegalovirus exposure and HLA in healthy donors. Both 60 Vbeta primers and 13 Jbeta primers went into the PCR. This table comes from immunoSEQ multiplex PCR, and its TCRdb copy is limited to in-frame clones, with some not included. Altogether 130,000 or so clones are present, around 70% being singletons, with the ten largest covering 6.6%. The sequenced material came from PBMCs. All receptors come from a man between 35 and 55 years old in good health and CMV-seropositive.

This clone showed up just once. This chain joins TRBV7-9 and TRBJ1-5; 8 positions agree with TRBD1. CDR1 and CDR2 (germline): SEHNR, FQNEAQ (reference sequence). V gave up 0 bases and J gave up 5 bases; unmatched junction bases: 9. There are 17 residues in the CDR3. The CDR3 loop reads CASSLARAGGLDQPQHF. The CDR3 nucleotides read TGTGCCAGCAGCTTAGCGCGGGCAGGGGGCTTGGATCAGCCCCAGCATTTT.

In its sample, this clone was seen once. This CDR3 is CATVMGNTGELFF. CDR3 nucleotides: TGTGCCACCGTCATGGGCAACACCGGGGAGCTGTTTTTT. The chain carries TRBV11-2 and TRBJ2-2; D gene unclear. The germline V gene has CDR1 SGHAT and CDR2 FQNNGV. V lost 10 bases and J lost 2, with 11 bases in between. CDR3 size: 13 residues.

For this clone: Mismatch with germline at one junction end may stem from a read error. This chain's CDR3 is CSSSPGQGVSDETQYF. The CDR3 DNA is TGTTCCAGCAGCCCGGGACAGGGGGTCTCAGATGAGACCCAGTACTTC. The chain couples TRBV7-9 to TRBJ2-5; 11 nucleotides align to TRBD1. Per germline, CDR1 SEHNR and CDR2 FQNEAQ (reference sequence). The CDR3 consists of 16 residues.

In this sample, this clone turned up a few times. The CDR3, as DNA: TGTGCCAGCAGACCAGGACAGGGGCTTGGCTACACCTTC. It translates to CASRPGQGLGYTF. This rearrangement joins TRBV6-6 to TRBJ1-2; 9 bases are a match to TRBD1. The CDR3 length is 13 residues. Trimming cost V 6 bases and J 7 bases; bases outside gene matches: 6. The germline gives CDR1 MNHNY, CDR2 SVGAGI (reference sequence).

This chain joins TRBV5-4 and TRBJ2-2, with D perhaps matching TRBD1 (6 bases). Trimming took off 0 bases at V and 0 bases at J, with 9 bases between the two ends. Germline V gene sequence: CDR1 SGHNT, CDR2 YYREEE (reference sequence). This CDR3 region has 16 residues. CDR3 in DNA: TGTGCCAGCAGCTTGGGGGGGCAGGCGAACACCGGGGAGCTGTTTTTT. Translating it yields CASSLGGQANTGELFF.

The rearrangement uses TRBV28 and TRBJ2-5; D not resolved. Germline-derived CDR1 and CDR2 are MDHEN and SYDVKM. This CDR3 is 14 amino acids long. With 7 bases removed from V and 1 base from J, the gap between germline ends came to 13 bases. The CDR3 reads CASTRAGFQETQYF. In DNA, the CDR3 is TGTGCCAGCACTCGAGCAGGATTCCAAGAGACCCAGTACTTC. The entire variable domain, with the rest obtained from reference TRBV28 and TRBJ2-5, is as follows: DVKVTQSSRYLVKRTGEKVFLECVQDMDHENMFWYRQDPGLGLRLIYFSYDVKMKEKGDIPEGYSVSREKKERFSLILESASTNQTSMYLCASTRAGFQETQYFGPGTRLLVL.

The genes are TRBV28 and TRBJ2-1; TRBD1 matches 10 bases. Germline trimming cut 2 bases from V and 12 bases from J; bases unmatched to any gene: 7. CDR1 is MDHEN, CDR2 SYDVKM, per germline. The CDR3 runs 14 residues. The CDR3 DNA reads TGTGCCAGCAGTTTAGGGGGGACAGGGGCCGGGCAGTTCTTC. Its protein product is CASSLGGTGAGQFF.

This rearrangement joins TRBV5-6 to TRBJ1-6; D gene ambiguous. Germline V gene lookup returns CDR1 SGHDT and CDR2 YYEEEE. Trimming shortened V by 0 bases and J by 14 bases, and 21 bases separated the two germline ends. This CDR3 spans 16 amino acids. CDR3 in DNA: TGTGCCAGCAGCTTGGGTAAGCAGGTCCCAATTAGTACCCTCCACTTT. Amino acid sequence: CASSLGKQVPISTLHF. Supplemented by reference TRBV5-6 and TRBJ1-6, the full variable domain reads DAGVTQSPTHLIKTRGQQVTLRCSPKSGHDTVSWYQQALGQGPQFIFQYYEEEERQRGNFPDRFSGHQFPNYSSELNVNALLLGDSALYLCASSLGKQVPISTLHFGNGTRLTVT.

The chain carries TRBV18 and TRBJ2-7; 7 bases align to TRBD1. This CDR3 contains 13 residues. Losses at the gene ends were 3 bases for V and 6 bases for J; bases not matched to a gene: 5. Germline V lookup: CDR1 KGHSH, CDR2 LQKENI. The CDR3 loop reads CASSPRQGGEQYF. The DNA for the CDR3 is TGTGCCAGCTCACCTCGACAGGGTGGCGAGCAGTACTTC. Full variable domain (rest looked up from reference TRBV18 and TRBJ2-7): NAGVMQNPRHLVRRRGQEARLRCSPMKGHSHVYWYRQLPEEGLKFMVYLQKENIIDESGMPKERFSAEFPKEGPSILRIQQVVRGDSAAYFCASSPRQGGEQYFGPGTRLTVT.

This chain links TRBV6-1 with TRBJ2-5, with D possibly matching TRBD1 (5 bases). This CDR3 spans 15 amino acids. Germline CDR1 MNHNS, CDR2 SASEGT. The V end was cut by 1 base, the J end by 2 bases, with 11 bases between. CDR3 protein: CASSEVGALQETQYF. CDR3 in DNA: TGTGCCAGCAGTGAAGTAGGGGCGTTACAAGAGACCCAGTACTTC.

J is TRBJ1-1 and V is TRBV5-1; 8 bases are a match to TRBD1. The V gene's germline CDR1 is SGHRS and CDR2 YFSETQ. The CDR3 has 14 amino acids. Unmatched junction bases numbered 6, after V lost 4 bases and J lost 4 bases. Here the CDR3 reads CASSPGQGPTEAFF. Written as DNA, the CDR3 is TGCGCCAGCAGCCCCGGACAGGGCCCCACTGAAGCTTTCTTT.

There are a few counts of this clone. The chain joins TRBV9 to TRBJ2-5; a weak D match, TRBD1 (5 bases). Trimming cost V 4 bases and J 2 bases, with 9 bases left between them. CDR3 length equals 13 residues. The germline V gene has CDR1 SGDLS and CDR2 YYNGEE. For the CDR3, the DNA is TGTGCCAGCAGCCCCCGACAGCAAGAGACCCAGTACTTC. Translated: CASSPRQQETQYF.

This sequence joins TRBV5-6 and TRBJ2-2, with 10 nucleotides matching TRBD1. CDR1 is SGHDT, CDR2 YYEEEE, per germline. CDR3 length: 16 residues. V dropped 4 bases and J dropped 4; count of bases not matched to a gene: 7. The CDR3 region is CASSPGQGSRTGELFF. In DNA form, the CDR3 reads TGTGCCAGCAGCCCGGGACAGGGGAGCCGCACCGGGGAGCTGTTTTTT.

The chain has TRBV19 and TRBJ2-3; tentatively, D is TRBD1 (6 bases). The CDR3 length is 15 residues. CDR1 and CDR2 from the germline V gene are LNHDA and SQIVND (reference sequence). The V and J ends lost 4 bases and 3 bases respectively, with 14 bases between them. The CDR3: CASSKGVRGTDTQYF. The CDR3 DNA reads TGTGCCAGTAGTAAGGGGGTCAGGGGAACAGATACGCAGTATTTT. The full variable domain, in which reference TRBV19 and TRBJ2-3 provide the parts outside the CDR3, is DGGITQSPKYLFRKEGQNVTLSCEQNLNHDAMYWYRQDPGQGLRLIYYSQIVNDFQKGDIAEGYSVSREKKESFPLTVTSAQKNPTAFYLCASSKGVRGTDTQYFGPGTRLTVL.

This clone was recorded once. The rearrangement uses TRBV6-6 and TRBJ2-1; a possible D gene is TRBD1 (5 bases). The CDR3 sequence is 16 residues long. The germline V and J ends were trimmed by 2 bases and 0 bases, with 11 bases remaining between them. CDR1 is MNHNY, CDR2 SVGAGI, per germline (reference sequence). The CDR3 is CASSYGRGGSYNEQFF. CDR3 nucleotide sequence: TGTGCCAGCAGTTACGGAAGGGGCGGCTCCTACAATGAGCAGTTCTTC.

The chain recombines TRBV29-1 with TRBJ2-7; TRBD1 matches 9 bases. The CDR3 extends over 15 amino acids. Looked up from germline, CDR1 is SQVTM and CDR2 is ANQGSEA. The V and J ends lost 4 bases and 5 bases, in that order; junction bases with no gene match: 12. As DNA, the CDR3 is TGCAGCGTTGGCCACCCGGGACAGGGAACCCACGAGCAGTACTTC. It codes for CSVGHPGQGTHEQYF.

The chain links TRBV2 to TRBJ2-3; tentative D call: TRBD2 (6 bases). Trimming removed 8 bases from V and 2 bases from J, with 11 bases in between. Germline CDR1 is SNHLY and CDR2 is FYNNEI. The CDR3 length is 13 residues. The CDR3 sequence is CASVAEPTDTQYF. DNA of the CDR3: TGTGCCAGCGTAGCGGAACCCACAGATACGCAGTATTTT. The full variable domain, completed using reference TRBV2 and TRBJ2-3, is EPEVTQTPSHQVTQMGQEVILRCVPISNHLYFYWYRQILGQKVEFLVSFYNNEISEKSEIFDDQFSVERPDGSNFTLKIRSTKLEDSAMYFCASVAEPTDTQYFGPGTRLTVL.

CDR3 nucleotide sequence: TGCGCCAGCAGCCTTCAGGACAAGCTGAGCTCTGGAAACACCATATATTTT. It specifies CASSLQDKLSSGNTIYF. This chain uses TRBV4-1 with TRBJ1-3, with D tentatively TRBD1 (5 bases). CDR3 length: 17 amino acids. Germline V gene sequence: CDR1 MGHRA, CDR2 YSYEKL. Trimming left V 4 bases short and J 0 bases short, with 16 bases between.

There are a few counts of this clone. The V gene is TRBV7-9, the J gene TRBJ1-2; 7 bases map to TRBD1. The ends lost 4 bases at V and 0 bases at J; junction bases unmatched: 11. The germline gives CDR1 SEHNR, CDR2 FQNEAQ (reference sequence). This CDR3 contains 17 residues. CDR3 loop: CASSSYRGPDPNYGYTF. The CDR3 DNA sequence: TGTGCCAGCAGCTCCTACAGGGGACCCGACCCTAACTATGGCTACACCTTC.

The chain uses TRBV2 and TRBJ2-1; 12 nucleotides align to TRBD2. The CDR3 is 16 amino acids. The J segment lost 10 bases and the V segment lost 7 bases, leaving 14 bases of the junction unmatched. In germline, CDR1 is SNHLY, CDR2 FYNNEI. Here the CDR3 reads CASIFTTSGGMGEQFF. CDR3 DNA sequence: TGTGCCAGCATTTTCACGACTAGCGGGGGCATGGGGGAGCAGTTCTTC.

The rearrangement uses TRBV28 and TRBJ1-5; the D gene is possibly TRBD1 (5 bases). The V end was cut by 6 bases, the J end by 0 bases, with 9 bases between. The CDR3 is 14 amino acids. Germline CDR1 reads MDHEN; CDR2 reads SYDVKM. The DNA for the CDR3 is TGTGCCAGCAGCGTGCAGGGTAGCAATCAGCCCCAGCATTTT. Translating gives CASSVQGSNQPQHF.